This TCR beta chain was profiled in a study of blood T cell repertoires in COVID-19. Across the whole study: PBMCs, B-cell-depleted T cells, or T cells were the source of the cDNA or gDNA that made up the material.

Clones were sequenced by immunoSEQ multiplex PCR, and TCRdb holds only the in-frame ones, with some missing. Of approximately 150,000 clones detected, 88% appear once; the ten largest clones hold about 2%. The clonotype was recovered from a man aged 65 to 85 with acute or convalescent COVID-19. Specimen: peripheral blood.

The CDR3 bases are TGTGCCAGCAGCCAAGAGAGGGCAGATACGCAGTATTTT. As protein: CASSQERADTQYF. This chain connects TRBV14 to TRBJ2-3; D possibly corresponds to TRBD2 (5 bases). Deletions cut 0 bases from V and 4 bases from J, with 5 bases between. The germline CDR1 and CDR2 sequences are SGHDN and FVKESK. This CDR3 is 13 amino acids long.